The 10 T cell receptor beta chains in this list originate from one sample, sequenced in a study of shared clonotypes between healthy human individuals. Some clones are missing from TCRdb's copy, which holds only in-frame ones; the method was immunoSEQ multiplex PCR. The repertoire holds roughly 2,000,000 clones, roughly 93% seen once, with approximately 1.6% in the top ten. Naive CD8 populations comprised CD45RO-negative cells positively selected for CCR7, excluding terminally differentiated effector memory CD45RA+ cells. Sequenced material: naive CD8+ T cells from PBMCs. These receptors all come from a man between 18 and 35 years old in good health. Some clones in this sample may be carry-over from other donors' samples.

This chain uses TRBV5-6 with TRBJ2-1; 7 bases fit TRBD2. V was clipped by 0 bases and J by 4 bases; unmatched bases: 7. Germline V CDR1 and CDR2: SGHDT, YYEEEE. The length of the CDR3 is 16 residues. The CDR3 coding sequence is TGTGCCAGCAGCTTGGCCGAGGGAGGGTTTTACAATGAGCAGTTCTTC. It is translated as CASSLAEGGFYNEQFF. The variable domain in full, with the rest retrieved from reference TRBV5-6 and TRBJ2-1, is DAGVTQSPTHLIKTRGQQVTLRCSPKSGHDTVSWYQQALGQGPQFIFQYYEEEERQRGNFPDRFSGHQFPNYSSELNVNALLLGDSALYLCASSLAEGGFYNEQFFGPGTRLTVL.

This chain connects TRBV14 to TRBJ2-5, with 9 positions matching TRBD2. V trimming: 6 bases; J trimming: 1 base; junction bases outside the gene matches: 0. The germline V gene has CDR1 SGHDN and CDR2 FVKESK. This CDR3 is built from 13 residues. The CDR3 spells CASRLAGQETQYF. DNA for the CDR3: TGTGCCAGCAGACTAGCGGGCCAAGAGACCCAGTACTTC.

This chain uses TRBV2 with TRBJ2-7; 8 nucleotides line up with TRBD2. In germline, CDR1 is SNHLY, CDR2 FYNNEI. The CDR3 extends over 15 amino acids. The V gene end was trimmed by 5 bases and the J gene end by 4 bases; junction bases not matched to a gene: 10. CDR3 amino acids: CASSHPLAEIYEQYF. CDR3 bases: TGTGCCAGCAGTCATCCACTAGCGGAGATATACGAGCAGTACTTC.

The chain carries TRBV7-9 and TRBJ1-2, with D maybe TRBD1 (5 bases). CDR1 SEHNR and CDR2 FQNEAQ come from the germline V gene (reference sequence). Trimming removed 1 base at V and 8 bases at J, with 11 bases between. The CDR3 is 13 amino acids. DNA for the CDR3: TGTGCCAGCAGCTTAGAGAGGGGCGCCGGCTACACCTTC. Its translation is CASSLERGAGYTF.

The chain employs TRBV6-1 and TRBJ2-1; 12 nucleotides agree with TRBD2. CDR3 length: 17 residues. CDR1 and CDR2 from the germline V gene are MNHNS and SASEGT. V shed 2 bases and J 6 bases; nucleotides not matched to a gene: 8. The CDR3 DNA is TGTGCCAGCAGTGAATCGCCAGGACTAGCGGGGTTCAATGAGCAGTTCTTC. Its translation: CASSESPGLAGFNEQFF.

J is TRBJ2-7 and V is TRBV6-5; D possibly corresponds to TRBD2 (7 bases). This CDR3 contains 15 residues. Germline CDR1 MNHEY, CDR2 SVGAGI. Trimming took 11 bases from V and 0 from J, leaving 20 bases between them. DNA of the CDR3: TGTGCCTCCGCACCACGGGGGGCCTCCTCCTACGAGCAGTACTTC. Translated, it gives CASAPRGASSYEQYF.

DNA for the CDR3: TGTGCCAGCAGCGAAGACATTACCTACGAGCAGTACTTC. Translated, it gives CASSEDITYEQYF. V is TRBV5-4 and J is TRBJ2-7; D remains unclear. The CDR3 extends over 13 amino acids. In germline, CDR1 is SGHNT, CDR2 YYREEE (reference sequence). Trimming stripped 4 bases from V and 2 bases from J, with 10 bases between.

This chain connects TRBV9 to TRBJ1-1, with D maybe TRBD1 (6 bases). In germline, CDR1 is SGDLS, CDR2 YYNGEE. V was shortened by 4 bases and J by 4 bases, with 14 bases between the two germline ends. There are 14 residues in the CDR3. The CDR3 is CASSPGVRSTEAFF. CDR3 DNA: TGTGCCAGCAGCCCAGGGGTGAGGAGCACTGAAGCTTTCTTT.

The chain employs TRBV28 and TRBJ2-1, with 11 bases aligning to TRBD1. This CDR3 is built from 19 residues. The V segment lost 4 bases and the J segment 0 bases; nucleotides outside the gene matches: 11. Germline CDR1 reads MDHEN; CDR2 reads SYDVKM. CDR3 sequence reads: CASSYPGQGEKSSYNEQFF. As DNA, the CDR3 is TGTGCCAGCAGTTATCCGGGACAGGGGGAAAAAAGCTCCTACAATGAGCAGTTCTTC. The complete variable domain, with remaining parts taken from reference TRBV28 and TRBJ2-1, reads DVKVTQSSRYLVKRTGEKVFLECVQDMDHENMFWYRQDPGLGLRLIYFSYDVKMKEKGDIPEGYSVSREKKERFSLILESASTNQTSMYLCASSYPGQGEKSSYNEQFFGPGTRLTVL.

This sequence joins TRBV27 and TRBJ2-1; 8 nucleotides match TRBD2. CDR1 is MNHEY and CDR2 is SMNVEV in the germline V gene (reference sequence). The junction had 13 bases not matched to a gene; V was cut back by 5 bases and J by 4 bases. There are 17 residues in the CDR3. The CDR3 sequence: CASSLLNPTSGYNEQFF. CDR3 coding DNA: TGTGCCAGCAGTCTTTTGAATCCTACTAGCGGATACAATGAGCAGTTCTTC.